This T cell receptor beta chain was recovered during a study of CD8 T cells in Susac syndrome. Trimming took off 0 bases at V and 5 bases at J, with 23 bases between the two ends. The CDR3 is 20 amino acids. The germline V gene has CDR1 LGHNA and CDR2 YNFKEQ. The sequenced target, TCR beta, came from blood CD8+ and CD4+ T cells. Negative isolation yielded CD8+ and CD4+ T cells; FACS enriched TEMRA cells. Random hexamers were used to reverse transcribe an amount of about 0.5 to 1 ug RNA. The amplification used immunoSEQ multiplex PCR on TCR beta CDR3; it spanned 54 Vbeta and 13 Jbeta. MiXCR was run by TCRdb on the immunoSEQ multiplex PCR reads, yielding one entry per CDR3 protein. The sample lists some 150,000 distinct CDR3 sequences; just under 95% were seen once. Study-wide findings and caveats: The authors acknowledged that the study's TCR sequencing and HLA analysis involved relatively few individuals.

Concerning this clonotype itself: Its antigen is as yet unknown.

V is TRBV4-2 and J is TRBJ1-6; no firm D call. The TCR comes from a human donor with multiple sclerosis. Material for sequencing was CD8+ T cells from PBMCs. Here the CDR3 reads CASSQDPLGESRNNNSPLHF. DNA of the CDR3: TGTGCCAGCAGCCAAGATCCCTTGGGAGAATCGAGGAATAATAATTCACCCCTCCACTTT.